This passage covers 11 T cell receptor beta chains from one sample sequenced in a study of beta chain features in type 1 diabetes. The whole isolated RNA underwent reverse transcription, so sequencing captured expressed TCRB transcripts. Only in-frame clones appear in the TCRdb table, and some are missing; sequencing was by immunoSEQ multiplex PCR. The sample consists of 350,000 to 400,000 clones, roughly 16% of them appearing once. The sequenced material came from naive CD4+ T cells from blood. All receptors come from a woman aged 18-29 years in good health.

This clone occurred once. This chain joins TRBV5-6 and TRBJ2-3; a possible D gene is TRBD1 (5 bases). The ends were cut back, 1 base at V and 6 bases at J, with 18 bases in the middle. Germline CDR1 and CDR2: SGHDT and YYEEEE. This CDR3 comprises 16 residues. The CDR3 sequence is CASSLFSGPQSDTQYF. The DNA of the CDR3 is TGTGCCAGCAGCTTGTTTTCAGGGCCACAATCCGATACGCAGTATTTT.

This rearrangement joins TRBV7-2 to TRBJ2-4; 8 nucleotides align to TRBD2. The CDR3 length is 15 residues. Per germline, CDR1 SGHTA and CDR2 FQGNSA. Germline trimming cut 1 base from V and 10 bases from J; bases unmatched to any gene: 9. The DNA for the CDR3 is TGTGCCAGCAGCTTAGTTCGGCTGCTAGCGGGTATTCAGTACTTC. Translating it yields CASSLVRLLAGIQYF.

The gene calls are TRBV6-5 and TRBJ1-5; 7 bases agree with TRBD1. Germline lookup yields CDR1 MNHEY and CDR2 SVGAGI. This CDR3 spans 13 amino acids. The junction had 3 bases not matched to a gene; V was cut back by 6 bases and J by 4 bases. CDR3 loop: CASRKQGNQPQHF. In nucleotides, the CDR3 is TGTGCCAGCAGGAAACAGGGGAATCAGCCCCAGCATTTT.

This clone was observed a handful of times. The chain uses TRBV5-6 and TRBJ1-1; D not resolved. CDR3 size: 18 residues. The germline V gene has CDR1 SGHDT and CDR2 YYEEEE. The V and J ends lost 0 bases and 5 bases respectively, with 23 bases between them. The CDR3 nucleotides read TGTGCCAGCAGCTTGGGAGGTGTTCCATCCCGACCTTGGACTGAAGCTTTCTTT. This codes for CASSLGGVPSRPWTEAFF. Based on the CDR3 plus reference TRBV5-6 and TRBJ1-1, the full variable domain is DAGVTQSPTHLIKTRGQQVTLRCSPKSGHDTVSWYQQALGQGPQFIFQYYEEEERQRGNFPDRFSGHQFPNYSSELNVNALLLGDSALYLCASSLGGVPSRPWTEAFFGQGTRLTVV.

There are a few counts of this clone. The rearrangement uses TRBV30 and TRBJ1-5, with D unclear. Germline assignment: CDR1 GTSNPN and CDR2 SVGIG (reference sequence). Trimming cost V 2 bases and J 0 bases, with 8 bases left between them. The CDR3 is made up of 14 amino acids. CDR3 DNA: TGTGCCTGGAGTAGGAGAAGTAGCAATCAGCCCCAGCATTTT. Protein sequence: CAWSRRSSNQPQHF.

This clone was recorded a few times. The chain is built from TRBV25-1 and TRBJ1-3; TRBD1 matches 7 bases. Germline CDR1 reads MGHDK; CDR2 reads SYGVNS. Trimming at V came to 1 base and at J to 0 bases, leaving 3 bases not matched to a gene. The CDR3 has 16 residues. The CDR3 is CASSEFRGSSGNTIYF. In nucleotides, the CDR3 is TGTGCCAGCAGTGAATTCAGGGGGAGCTCTGGAAACACCATATATTTT.

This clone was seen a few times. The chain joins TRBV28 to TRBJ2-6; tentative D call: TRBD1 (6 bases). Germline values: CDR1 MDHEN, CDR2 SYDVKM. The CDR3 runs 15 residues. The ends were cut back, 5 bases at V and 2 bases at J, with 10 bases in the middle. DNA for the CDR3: TGTGCCAGCAGTGTTACAGGGACTGGGGCCAACGTCCTGACTTTC. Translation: CASSVTGTGANVLTF. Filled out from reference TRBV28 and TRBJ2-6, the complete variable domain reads DVKVTQSSRYLVKRTGEKVFLECVQDMDHENMFWYRQDPGLGLRLIYFSYDVKMKEKGDIPEGYSVSREKKERFSLILESASTNQTSMYLCASSVTGTGANVLTFGAGSRLTVL.

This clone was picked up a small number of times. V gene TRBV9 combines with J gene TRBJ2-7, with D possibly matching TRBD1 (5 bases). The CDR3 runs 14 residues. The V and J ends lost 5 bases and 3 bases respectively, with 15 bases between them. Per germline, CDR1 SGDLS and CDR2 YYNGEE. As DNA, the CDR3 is TGTGCCAGCAGTCAAAGCTGGGGCGGCTACGAGCAGTACTTC. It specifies CASSQSWGGYEQYF.

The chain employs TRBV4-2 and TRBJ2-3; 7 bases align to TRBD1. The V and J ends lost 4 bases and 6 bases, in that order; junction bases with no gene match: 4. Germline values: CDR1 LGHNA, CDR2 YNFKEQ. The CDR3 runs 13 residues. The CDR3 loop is CASSLGTADTQYF. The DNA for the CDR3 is TGTGCCAGCAGCCTCGGGACAGCCGATACGCAGTATTTT.

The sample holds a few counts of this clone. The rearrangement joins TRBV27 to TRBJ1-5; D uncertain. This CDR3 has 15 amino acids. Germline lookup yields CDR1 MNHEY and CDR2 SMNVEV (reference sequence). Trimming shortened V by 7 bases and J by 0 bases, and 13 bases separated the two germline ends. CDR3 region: CASTPILYSNQPQHF. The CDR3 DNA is TGTGCCAGCACCCCCATCCTATATAGCAATCAGCCCCAGCATTTT.

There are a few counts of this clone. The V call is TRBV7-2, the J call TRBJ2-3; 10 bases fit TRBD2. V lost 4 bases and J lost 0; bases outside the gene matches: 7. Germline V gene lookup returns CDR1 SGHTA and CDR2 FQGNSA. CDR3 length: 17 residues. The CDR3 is CASSWLPSGRSTDTQYF. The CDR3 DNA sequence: TGTGCCAGCAGCTGGCTACCTAGCGGGAGAAGCACAGATACGCAGTATTTT.